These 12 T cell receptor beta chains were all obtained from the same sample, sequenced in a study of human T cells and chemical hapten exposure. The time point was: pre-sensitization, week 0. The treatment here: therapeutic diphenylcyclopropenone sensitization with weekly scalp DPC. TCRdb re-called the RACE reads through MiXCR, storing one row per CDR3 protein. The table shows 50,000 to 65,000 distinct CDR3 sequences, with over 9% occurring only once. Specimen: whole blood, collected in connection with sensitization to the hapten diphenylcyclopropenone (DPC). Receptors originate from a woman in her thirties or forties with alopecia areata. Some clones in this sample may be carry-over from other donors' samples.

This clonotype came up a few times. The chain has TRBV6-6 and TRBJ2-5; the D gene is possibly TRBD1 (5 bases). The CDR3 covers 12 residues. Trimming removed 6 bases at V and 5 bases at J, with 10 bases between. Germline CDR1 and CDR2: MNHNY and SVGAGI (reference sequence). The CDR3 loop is CASRAGWETQYF. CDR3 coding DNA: TGTGCCAGCAGGGCAGGGTGGGAGACCCAGTACTTC.

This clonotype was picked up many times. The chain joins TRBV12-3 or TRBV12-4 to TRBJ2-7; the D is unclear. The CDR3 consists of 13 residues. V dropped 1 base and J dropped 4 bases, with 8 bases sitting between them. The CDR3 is CASSLVAVYEQYF. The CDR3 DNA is TGTGCCAGCAGTTTAGTGGCGGTGTACGAGCAGTACTTC.

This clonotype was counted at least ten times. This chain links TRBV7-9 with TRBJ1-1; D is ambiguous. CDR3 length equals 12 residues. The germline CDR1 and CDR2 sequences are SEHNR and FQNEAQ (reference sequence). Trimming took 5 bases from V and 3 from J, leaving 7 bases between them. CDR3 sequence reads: CASSRKDTEAFF. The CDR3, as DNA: TGTGCCAGCAGCCGTAAGGACACTGAAGCTTTCTTT.

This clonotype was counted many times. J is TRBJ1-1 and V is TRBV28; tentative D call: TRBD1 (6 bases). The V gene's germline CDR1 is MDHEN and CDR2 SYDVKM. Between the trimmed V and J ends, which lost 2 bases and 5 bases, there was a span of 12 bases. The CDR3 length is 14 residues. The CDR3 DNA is TGTGCCAGCAGTTTACCAGGGGCGCGGACTGAAGCTTTCTTT. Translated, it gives CASSLPGARTEAFF.

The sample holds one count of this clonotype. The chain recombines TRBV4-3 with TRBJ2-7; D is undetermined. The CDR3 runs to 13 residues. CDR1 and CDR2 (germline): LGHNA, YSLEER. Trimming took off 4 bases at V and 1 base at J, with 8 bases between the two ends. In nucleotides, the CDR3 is TGCGCCAGCAGCCTTGACACTTCCTACGAGCAGTACTTC. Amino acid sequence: CASSLDTSYEQYF.

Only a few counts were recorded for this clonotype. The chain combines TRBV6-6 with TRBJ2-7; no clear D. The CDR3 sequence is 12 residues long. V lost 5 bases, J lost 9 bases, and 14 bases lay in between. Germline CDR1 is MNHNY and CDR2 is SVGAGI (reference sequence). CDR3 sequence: CASSPRQVWQYF. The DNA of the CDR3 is TGTGCCAGCAGTCCCCGGCAGGTATGGCAGTACTTC.

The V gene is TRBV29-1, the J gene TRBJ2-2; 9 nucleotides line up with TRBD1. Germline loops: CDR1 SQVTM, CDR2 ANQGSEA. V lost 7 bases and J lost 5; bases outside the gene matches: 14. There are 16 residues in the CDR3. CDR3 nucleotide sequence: TGCAGCGCAGGGGCACCGGGACAGGGAGGAACCGGGGAGCTGTTTTTT. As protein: CSAGAPGQGGTGELFF.

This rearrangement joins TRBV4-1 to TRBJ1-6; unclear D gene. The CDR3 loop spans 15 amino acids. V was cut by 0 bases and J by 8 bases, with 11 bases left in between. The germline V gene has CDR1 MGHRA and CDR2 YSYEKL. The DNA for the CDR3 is TGCGCCAGCAGCCAAGAGCTGGGCAGCCATTCACCCCTCCACTTT. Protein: CASSQELGSHSPLHF.

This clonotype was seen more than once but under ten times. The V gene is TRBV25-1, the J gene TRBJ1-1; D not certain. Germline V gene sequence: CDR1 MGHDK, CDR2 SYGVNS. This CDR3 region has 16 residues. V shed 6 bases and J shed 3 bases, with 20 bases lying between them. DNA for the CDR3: TGTGCCAGCAGCCCTCGGGCCATGGGCAGGTACACTGAAGCTTTCTTT. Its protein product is CASSPRAMGRYTEAFF.

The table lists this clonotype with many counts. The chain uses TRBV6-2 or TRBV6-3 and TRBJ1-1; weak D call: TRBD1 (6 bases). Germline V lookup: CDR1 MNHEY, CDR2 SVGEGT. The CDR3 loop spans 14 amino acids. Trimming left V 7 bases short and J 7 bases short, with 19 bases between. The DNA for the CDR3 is TGTGCCAGCATTTCGTTATGGGGGCAGAGTGAAGCTTTCTTT. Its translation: CASISLWGQSEAFF.

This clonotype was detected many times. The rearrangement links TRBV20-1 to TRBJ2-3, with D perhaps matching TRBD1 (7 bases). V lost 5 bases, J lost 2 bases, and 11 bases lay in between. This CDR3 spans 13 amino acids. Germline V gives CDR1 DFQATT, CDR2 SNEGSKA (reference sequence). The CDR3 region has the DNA TGCAGTGCTCTCAGGGGGGCCACAGATACGCAGTATTTT. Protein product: CSALRGATDTQYF.

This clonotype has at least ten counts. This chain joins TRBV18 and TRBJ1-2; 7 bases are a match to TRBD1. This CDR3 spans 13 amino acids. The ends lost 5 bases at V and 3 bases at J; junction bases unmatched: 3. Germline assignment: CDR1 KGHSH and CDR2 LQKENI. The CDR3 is CASSEDRDYGYTF. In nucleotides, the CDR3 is TGTGCCAGCTCAGAAGACAGGGACTATGGCTACACCTTC.